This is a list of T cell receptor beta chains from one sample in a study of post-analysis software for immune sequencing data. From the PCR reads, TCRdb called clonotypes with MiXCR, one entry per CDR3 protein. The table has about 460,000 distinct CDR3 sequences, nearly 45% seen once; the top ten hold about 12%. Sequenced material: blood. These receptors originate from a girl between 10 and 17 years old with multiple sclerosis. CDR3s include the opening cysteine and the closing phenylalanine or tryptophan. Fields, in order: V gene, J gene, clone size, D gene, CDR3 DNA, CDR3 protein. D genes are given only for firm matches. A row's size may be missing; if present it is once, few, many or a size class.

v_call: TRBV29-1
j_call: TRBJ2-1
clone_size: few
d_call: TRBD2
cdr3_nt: TGCAGCGTTGATCCCCTAGCGGGAGCAGCATTTGAGCAGTTCTTC
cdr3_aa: CSVDPLAGAAFEQFF

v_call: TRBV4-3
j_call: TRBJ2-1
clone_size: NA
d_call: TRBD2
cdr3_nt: TGCGCCAGCAGCCAAAATGAAGGACTAGCGTCCCATGAGCAGTTCTTC
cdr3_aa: CASSQNEGLASHEQFF

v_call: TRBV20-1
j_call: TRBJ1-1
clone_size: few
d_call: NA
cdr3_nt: TGCAGTGCTAGAGGGAACAGGGCTGGGTCGACTGAAGCTTTCTTT
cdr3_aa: CSARGNRAGSTEAFF

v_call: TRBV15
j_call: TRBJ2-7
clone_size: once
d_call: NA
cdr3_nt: TGTGCCACCAGCAGAGATCTCCAGGGCTACGAGCAGTACTTC
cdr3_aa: CATSRDLQGYEQYF

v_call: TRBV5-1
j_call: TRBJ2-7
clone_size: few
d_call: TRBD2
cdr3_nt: TGCGCCAGCAGCTTAGGACTAGCCACCTACGAGCAGTACTTC
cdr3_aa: CASSLGLATYEQYF

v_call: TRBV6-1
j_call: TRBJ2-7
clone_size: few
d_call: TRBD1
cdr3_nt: TGTGCCAGCAGTGATGGGGACAGTTCCTACGAGCAGTACTTC
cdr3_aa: CASSDGDSSYEQYF

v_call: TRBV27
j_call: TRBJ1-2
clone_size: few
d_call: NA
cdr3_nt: TGTGCCAGCAGTTCGGGTATTGGGTCGGGTGGCTACACCTTC
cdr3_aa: CASSSGIGSGGYTF

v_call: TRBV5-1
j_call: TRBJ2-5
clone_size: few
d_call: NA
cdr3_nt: TGCGCCAGCAGCGGCCTCTTGGGCCAGACCCCCCAAGAGACCCAGTACTTC
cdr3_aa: CASSGLLGQTPQETQYF

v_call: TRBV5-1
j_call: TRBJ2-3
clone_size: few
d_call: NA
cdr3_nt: TGCGCCAGCAGCGTGACGACAGCGACAGGTGCAGATACGCAGTATTTT
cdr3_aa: CASSVTTATGADTQYF

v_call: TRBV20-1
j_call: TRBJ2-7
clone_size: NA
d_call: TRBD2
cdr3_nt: TGCAGTGCTAGACTAGCGGGAGGCCACGAGCAGTACTTC
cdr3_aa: CSARLAGGHEQYF

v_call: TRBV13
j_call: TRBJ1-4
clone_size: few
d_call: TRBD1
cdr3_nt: TGTGCCAGCAGCTCCGACGGGGACAGACCGGGAAAGGAAAAACTGTTTTTT
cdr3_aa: CASSSDGDRPGKEKLFF

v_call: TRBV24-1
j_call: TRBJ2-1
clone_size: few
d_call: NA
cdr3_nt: TGTGCCACCAGTGATCTGGCAGGGACAATATCTGAGCAGTTCTTC
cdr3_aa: CATSDLAGTISEQFF

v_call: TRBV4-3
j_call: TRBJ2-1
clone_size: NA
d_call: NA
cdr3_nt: TGCGCCAGCAGCCAAGATCGGGCCTACAATGAGCAGTTCTTC
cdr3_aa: CASSQDRAYNEQFF

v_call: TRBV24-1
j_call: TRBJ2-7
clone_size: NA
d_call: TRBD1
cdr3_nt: TGTGCCACCAGGGCGGGACAGGGGTACGAGCAGTACTTC
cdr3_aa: CATRAGQGYEQYF

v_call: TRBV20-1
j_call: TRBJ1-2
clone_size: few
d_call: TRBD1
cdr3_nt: TGCAGTGCTAGAGGGGGGACAGGGGGCTATGGCTACACCTTC
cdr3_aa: CSARGGTGGYGYTF

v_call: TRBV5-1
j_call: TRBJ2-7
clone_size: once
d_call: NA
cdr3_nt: TGCGCCAGCAGCACGACCGGACCGAGCTCCTACGAGCAGTACTTC
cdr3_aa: CASSTTGPSSYEQYF

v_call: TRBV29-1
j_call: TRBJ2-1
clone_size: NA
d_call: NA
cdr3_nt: TGCAGCGTAAGTCTGACTAGTTTCAACAATGAGCAGTTCTTC
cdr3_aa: CSVSLTSFNNEQFF

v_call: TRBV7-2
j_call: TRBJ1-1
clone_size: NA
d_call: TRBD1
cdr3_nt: TGTGCCAGCAGCTTAAAGAGGACAGGGAACACTGAAGCTTTCTTT
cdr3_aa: CASSLKRTGNTEAFF

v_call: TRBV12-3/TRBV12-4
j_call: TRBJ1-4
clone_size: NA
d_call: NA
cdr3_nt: TGTGCCAGCACTAGTGGACGGCAAAAACTGCTTTTT
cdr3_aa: CASTSGRQKLLF

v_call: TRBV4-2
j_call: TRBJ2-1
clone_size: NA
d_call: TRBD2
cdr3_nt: TGTGCCAGCAGCGATACCGCTAGCGGGAGTTACAATGAGCAGTTCTTC
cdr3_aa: CASSDTASGSYNEQFF

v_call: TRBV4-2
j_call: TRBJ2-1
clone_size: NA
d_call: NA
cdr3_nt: TGTGCCAGCAGCCAAGCGGAGCTGAACAATGAGCAGTTCTTC
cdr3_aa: CASSQAELNNEQFF

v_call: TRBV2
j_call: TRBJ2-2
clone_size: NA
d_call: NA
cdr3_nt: TGTGCCAGCAGTGAGATTGGCCACTGGAACACCGGGGAGCTGTTTTTT
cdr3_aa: CASSEIGHWNTGELFF

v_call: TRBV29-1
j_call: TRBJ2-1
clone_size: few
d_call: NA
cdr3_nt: TGCAGCGTTGAACCCCGACTAGTGTACAATGAGCAGTTCTTC
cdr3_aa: CSVEPRLVYNEQFF

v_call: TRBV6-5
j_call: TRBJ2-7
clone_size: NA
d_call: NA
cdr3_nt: TGTGCCAGCAGTTACAAGGCGGTTCAGGGCTATGAGCAGTACTTC
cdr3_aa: CASSYKAVQGYEQYF

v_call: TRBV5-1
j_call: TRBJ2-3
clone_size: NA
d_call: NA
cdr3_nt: TGCACCAGCAGCAGGACCACAGATACGCAGTATTTT
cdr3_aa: CTSSRTTDTQYF

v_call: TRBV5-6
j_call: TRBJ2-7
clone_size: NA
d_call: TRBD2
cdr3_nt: TGTGCCAGCAGCTTCACTCTTGGGCTAGCGGGGTACTACGAGCAGTACTTC
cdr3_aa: CASSFTLGLAGYYEQYF

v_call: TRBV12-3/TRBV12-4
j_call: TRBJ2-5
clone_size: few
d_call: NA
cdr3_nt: TGTGCCAACAGTTTACAAGTTCAAGAGACCCAGTACTTC
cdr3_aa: CANSLQVQETQYF

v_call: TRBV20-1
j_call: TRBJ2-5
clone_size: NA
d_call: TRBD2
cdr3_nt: TGCAGTGCTAGGAGGCCTAGCGGGAAAGAGACCCAGTACTTC
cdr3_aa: CSARRPSGKETQYF

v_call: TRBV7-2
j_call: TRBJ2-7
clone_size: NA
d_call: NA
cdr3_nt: TGTGCCAGCAGCTTAGAGGGCAGGACCCTCGAGCAGTACTTC
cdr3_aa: CASSLEGRTLEQYF

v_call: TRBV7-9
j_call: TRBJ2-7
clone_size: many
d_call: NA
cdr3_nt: TGTGCCAGCAGCTCCAGTACCACCTACGAGCAGTACTTC
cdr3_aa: CASSSSTTYEQYF

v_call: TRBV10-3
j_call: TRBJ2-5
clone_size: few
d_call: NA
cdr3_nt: TGTGCCATCAGTGAGTCACAGGGCGAACAAGAGACCCAGTACTTC
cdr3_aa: CAISESQGEQETQYF

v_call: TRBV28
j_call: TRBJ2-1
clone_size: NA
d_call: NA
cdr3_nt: TGTGCCAGCAGTTTGGGAGGGGGTCTCTACGAGCAGTTCTTC
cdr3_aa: CASSLGGGLYEQFF

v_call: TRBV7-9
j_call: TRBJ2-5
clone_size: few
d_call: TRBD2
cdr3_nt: TGTGCCAGCAGCTCGACTAGCGGGAGGCCGGAGCAGTACTTC
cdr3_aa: CASSSTSGRPEQYF

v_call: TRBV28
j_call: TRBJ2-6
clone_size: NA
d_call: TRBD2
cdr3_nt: TGTGCCAGCAGTCCTACCGGGACTAGCGGGTCCATTGGGGCCAACGTCCTGACTTTC
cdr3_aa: CASSPTGTSGSIGANVLTF

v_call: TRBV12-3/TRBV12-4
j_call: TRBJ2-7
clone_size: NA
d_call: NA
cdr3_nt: NA
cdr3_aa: CASSTMVASGSPYEEYF

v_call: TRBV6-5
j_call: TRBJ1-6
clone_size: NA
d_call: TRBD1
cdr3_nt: TGTGCCAGCAGTCCTCGGACAGGGAGCGATTCACCCCTCCACTTT
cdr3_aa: CASSPRTGSDSPLHF

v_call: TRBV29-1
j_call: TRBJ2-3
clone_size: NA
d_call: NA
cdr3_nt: TGCAGCGCAGGGCAGGGACGGAGCACAGATACGCAGTATTTT
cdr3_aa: CSAGQGRSTDTQYF

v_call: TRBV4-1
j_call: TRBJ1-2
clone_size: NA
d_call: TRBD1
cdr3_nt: TGCGCCAGCAGCCAAGATATGGGGGGACAGGGGGCGAAGGGCTATGGCTACACCTTC
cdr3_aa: CASSQDMGGQGAKGYGYTF

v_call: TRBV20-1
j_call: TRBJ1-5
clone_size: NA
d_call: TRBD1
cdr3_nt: TGCAGTGTGTTGGCAACAGGGGGGGGCTGGAGCAATCAGCCCCAGCATTTT
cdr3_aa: CSVLATGGGWSNQPQHF

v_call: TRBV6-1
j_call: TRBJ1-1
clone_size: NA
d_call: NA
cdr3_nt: TGTGCCAGCCGAAGCTCCCCGAGTGAAGCTTTCTTT
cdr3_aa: CASRSSPSEAFF

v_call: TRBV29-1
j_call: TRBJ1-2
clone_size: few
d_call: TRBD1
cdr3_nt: TGCAGCGTTCGGGACAGGGGGAGTCGAGTCTATGGCTACACCTTC
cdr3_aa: CSVRDRGSRVYGYTF

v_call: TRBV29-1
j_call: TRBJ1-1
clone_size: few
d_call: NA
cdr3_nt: TGCAGCGTTGAAGGGGGTTTCACTGAAGCTTTCTTT
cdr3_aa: CSVEGGFTEAFF

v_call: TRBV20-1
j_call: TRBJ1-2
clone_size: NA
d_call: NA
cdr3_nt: TGCAGTGCTCCAACGAAAGACTTAGCCGACTATGGCTACACCTTC
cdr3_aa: CSAPTKDLADYGYTF

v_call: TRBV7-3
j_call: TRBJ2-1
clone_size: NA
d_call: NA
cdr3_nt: TGTGCCAGCAGCCTTGAATCGGGAAAACGCTCCTACAATGAGCAGTTCTTC
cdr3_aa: CASSLESGKRSYNEQFF

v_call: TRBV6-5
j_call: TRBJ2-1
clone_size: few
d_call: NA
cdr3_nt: TGTGCCAGCCTATCTGGGGGAGGGGGCAATGAGCAGTTCTTC
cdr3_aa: CASLSGGGGNEQFF

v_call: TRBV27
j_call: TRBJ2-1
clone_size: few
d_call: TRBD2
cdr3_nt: TGTGCCAGCAGCCCTAGCGGGGGGGTCTACAATGAGCAGTTCTTC
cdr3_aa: CASSPSGGVYNEQFF

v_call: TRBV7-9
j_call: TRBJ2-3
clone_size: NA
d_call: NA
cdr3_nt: TGTGCCAGCAGCTTTGAGGGGGACCCGGGATATACGCAGTATTTT
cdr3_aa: CASSFEGDPGYTQYF

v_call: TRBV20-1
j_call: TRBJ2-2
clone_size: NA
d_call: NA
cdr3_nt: TGCAGTGGTAGGTCCGGAGGGGGCGTCACCGGGGAGCTGTTTTTT
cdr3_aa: CSGRSGGGVTGELFF

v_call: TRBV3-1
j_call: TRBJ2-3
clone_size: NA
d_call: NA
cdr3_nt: TGTGCCAGCAGCTACGTTGCAGATACGCAGTATTTT
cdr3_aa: CASSYVADTQYF

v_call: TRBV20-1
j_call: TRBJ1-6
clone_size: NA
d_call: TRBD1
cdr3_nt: TGCAGTGCTAGAGGGGGGGGGACAGGGAATTCACCCCTCCACTTT
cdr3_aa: CSARGGGTGNSPLHF

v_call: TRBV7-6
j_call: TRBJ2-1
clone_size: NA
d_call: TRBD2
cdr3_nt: TGTGCCAGCAGCCCAGGGACTAGCGGGAGGAACAATGAGCAGTTCTTC
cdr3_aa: CASSPGTSGRNNEQFF

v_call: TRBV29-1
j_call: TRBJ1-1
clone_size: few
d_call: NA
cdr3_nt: TGCAGCGTTGGCACAGTGAACACTGAAGCTTTCTTT
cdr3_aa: CSVGTVNTEAFF

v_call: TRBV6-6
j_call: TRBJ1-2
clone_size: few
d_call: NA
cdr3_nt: TGTGCCAGCAGCCGAGGAAGTGGGTATGGCTACACCTTC
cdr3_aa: CASSRGSGYGYTF

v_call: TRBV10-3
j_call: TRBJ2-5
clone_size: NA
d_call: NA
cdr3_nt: TGTGCCATCAGTGAGTGGGGGCCGGGAGAGACCCAGTACTTC
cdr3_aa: CAISEWGPGETQYF

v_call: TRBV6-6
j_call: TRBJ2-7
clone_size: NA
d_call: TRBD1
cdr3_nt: TGTGCCAGCAGCCGTCCGGGACAGGAGAACTACGAGCAGTACTTC
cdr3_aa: CASSRPGQENYEQYF